This entry lists 14 T cell receptor beta chains sequenced from one sample in a study of blood T cell repertoires in COVID-19. Sequencing used immunoSEQ multiplex PCR; TCRdb keeps in-frame clones, though not all of them. The sample has approximately 210,000 clones; just over 85% are singletons. Sequenced input: peripheral blood. The source of these receptors is a man aged 50-59 years with COVID-19, enrolled during active disease.

The chain combines TRBV13 with TRBJ2-3, with 11 bases matching TRBD2. The CDR3 has 17 residues. The V and J ends lost 0 bases and 1 base, in that order; junction bases with no gene match: 3. Germline values: CDR1 PRHDT, CDR2 FYEKMQ (reference sequence). Here the CDR3 DNA reads TGTGCCAGCAGCTTAGGTAGCGGGGGGGCCGGCACAGATACGCAGTATTTT. Translating gives CASSLGSGGAGTDTQYF.

On this clone: An end of the junction does not agree with germline; a read error may underlie this. V and J are TRBV7-7 and TRBJ1-3; D gene uncertain. From germline, CDR1 is SSHAT and CDR2 FNYEAQ (reference sequence). There are 17 residues in the CDR3. CDR3 nucleotides: TGTGCTAGCAGCGCGACCGAGGGAATAGGAGACCTAAACACCATATATTTT. Translated: CASSATEGIGDLNTIYF.

The genes are TRBV5-8 and TRBJ2-2; 11 positions agree with TRBD2. The CDR3 extends over 18 amino acids. V shed 4 bases and J 4 bases; nucleotides not matched to a gene: 12. Germline CDR1 is SGHTS and CDR2 is YDEGEE. CDR3 residues: CASSRLSTSGGATGELFF. CDR3 coding DNA: TGTGCCAGCAGCCGACTCTCTACTAGCGGGGGAGCCACCGGGGAGCTGTTTTTT.

This clone has a handful of counts. This chain connects TRBV5-1 to TRBJ2-5; tentative D call: TRBD1 (6 bases). This CDR3 contains 15 residues. V dropped 4 bases and J dropped 0 bases, with 13 bases sitting between them. Germline V gene lookup returns CDR1 SGHRS and CDR2 YFSETQ. The CDR3 sequence: CASSPGTQNQETQYF. In nucleotides, the CDR3 is TGCGCCAGCAGCCCAGGGACACAGAACCAAGAGACCCAGTACTTC.

The chain combines TRBV3-1 (or the pseudogene TRBV3-2) with TRBJ1-4; D gene ambiguous. The CDR3 spans 14 residues. Trimming shortened V by 5 bases and J by 0 bases, and 7 bases separated the two germline ends. Germline V gives CDR1 LGHDT, CDR2 YNNKEL (reference sequence). CDR3 nucleotides: TGTGCCAGCAGCGAAACAACAACTAATGAAAAACTGTTTTTT. Translated: CASSETTTNEKLFF.

This clone was counted only a few times. V gene TRBV18 combines with J gene TRBJ2-1; 13 nucleotides match TRBD2. Germline lookup yields CDR1 KGHSH and CDR2 LQKENI. The V and J ends lost 8 bases and 0 bases, in that order; junction bases with no gene match: 7. There are 17 residues in the CDR3. The CDR3 sequence: CASGTSGIPSSYNEQFF. The DNA of the CDR3 is TGTGCCAGCGGGACTAGCGGGATACCTAGCTCCTACAATGAGCAGTTCTTC.

The chain joins TRBV18 to TRBJ2-7; D perhaps matches TRBD1 (6 bases). Looked up from germline, CDR1 is KGHSH and CDR2 is LQKENI. This CDR3 has 14 residues. Trimming shortened V by 4 bases and J by 0 bases, and 10 bases separated the two germline ends. The DNA of the CDR3 is TGTGCCAGCTCACTCGACAGGAGCTCCTACGAGCAGTACTTC. Amino acid sequence: CASSLDRSSYEQYF.

Only one count was recorded for this clone. An end of the junction does not agree with germline; a read error may underlie this. The DNA for the CDR3 is TGTGCCAGCACTGAAAGGGGACAGGGGATTTCACCCCTCCACTTT. This codes for CASTERGQGISPLHF. This chain connects TRBV6-1 to TRBJ1-6, with 10 bases aligning to TRBD1. The CDR3 spans 15 residues. Germline loops: CDR1 MNHNS, CDR2 SASEGT.

CDR3 sequence: CASSLRLNTEAFF. The DNA for the CDR3 is TGTGCCAGCAGCTTACGGTTGAACACTGAAGCTTTCTTT. This sequence joins TRBV11-3 and TRBJ1-1; D ambiguous. The CDR3 runs to 13 residues. The germline V and J ends were trimmed by 2 bases and 0 bases, with 4 bases remaining between them. Per germline, CDR1 SGHNT and CDR2 YENEEA.

The genes are TRBV19 and TRBJ2-3; TRBD1 matches 7 bases. Germline lookup yields CDR1 LNHDA and CDR2 SQIVND (reference sequence). V was clipped by 10 bases and J by 0 bases; unmatched bases: 4. The CDR3 runs to 13 residues. DNA of the CDR3: TGTGCCACCGGGACAGTAAGCACAGATACGCAGTATTTT. Translation gives CATGTVSTDTQYF.

This clone was seen ten or more times. The CDR3, as DNA: TGTGCCAGCAGCGTAGAACAGAATACCTACGAGCAGTACTTC. Protein: CASSVEQNTYEQYF. V is TRBV9 and J is TRBJ2-7; D unclear. The CDR3 consists of 14 residues. Germline CDR1 SGDLS, CDR2 YYNGEE. Trimming removed 0 bases from V and 2 bases from J, with 9 bases in between.

The rearrangement links TRBV5-1 to TRBJ1-2, with 7 nucleotides matching TRBD1. CDR1 is SGHRS, CDR2 YFSETQ, per germline. The CDR3 has 14 residues. V lost 3 bases to trimming and J lost 4 bases; unmatched junction nucleotides: 6. Here the CDR3 reads CASSSSRGSYGYTF. The CDR3 DNA reads as TGCGCCAGCAGCTCCTCCAGGGGGTCCTATGGCTACACCTTC.

The chain links TRBV24-1 to TRBJ2-3; D ambiguous. The germline V gene encodes CDR1 KGHDR and CDR2 SFDVKD. V was pared by 5 bases and J by 3 bases, with 11 bases between. The CDR3 contains 14 residues. The CDR3 sequence: CATSGADGTDTQYF. The CDR3 region has the DNA TGTGCCACCAGTGGGGCAGATGGGACAGATACGCAGTATTTT.

This chain links TRBV7-2 with TRBJ2-3; D not resolved. Trimming left V 6 bases short and J 6 bases short, with 13 bases between. CDR3 length: 13 amino acids. Germline V lookup: CDR1 SGHTA, CDR2 FQGNSA. The CDR3: CASRLTVEDTQYF. The CDR3 nucleotides read TGTGCCAGCAGATTAACGGTGGAGGATACGCAGTATTTT. Full variable domain (remainder filled in from reference TRBV7-2 and TRBJ2-3): GAGVSQSPSNKVTEKGKDVELRCDPISGHTALYWYRQSLGQGLEFLIYFQGNSAPDKSGLPSDRFSAERTGGSVSTLTIQRTQQEDSAVYLCASRLTVEDTQYFGPGTRLTVL.